The next 17 T cell receptor beta chains were all read from a single sample in a study of cytomegalovirus exposure and HLA in healthy donors. The PCR contained 60 Vbeta and 13 Jbeta primers. Repertoires were generated with immunoSEQ multiplex PCR, while TCRdb's copy carries only in-frame clones and drops some. The sample carries under 140,000 clones, approximately 79% recorded once. Source material: PBMCs. The receptors originated from a man between 25 and 39 years old in good health and CMV-seropositive.

The rearrangement uses TRBV11-3 and TRBJ1-5; the D gene is possibly TRBD1 (5 bases). The CDR3 contains 15 residues. The germline V and J ends were trimmed by 3 bases and 1 base, with 10 bases remaining between them. Germline V gene lookup returns CDR1 SGHNT and CDR2 YENEEA. The CDR3 protein is CASSLGGRSNQPQHF. In nucleotides, the CDR3 is TGTGCCAGCAGCTTGGGGGGAAGGAGCAATCAGCCCCAGCATTTT.

A single count supports this clone. This sequence joins TRBV10-3 and TRBJ1-1; 8 nucleotides align to TRBD1. From germline, CDR1 is ENHRY and CDR2 SYGVKD. V lost 4 bases, J lost 1 base, and 8 bases stayed unmatched. The CDR3 loop spans 16 amino acids. In nucleotides, the CDR3 is TGTGCCATCAGTGTCCACGGACAGGGAGGGAACACTGAAGCTTTCTTT. Translation: CAISVHGQGGNTEAFF.

This rearrangement joins TRBV5-1 to TRBJ2-1, with 8 bases that match TRBD2. The CDR3 is 14 amino acids. Germline CDR1 reads SGHRS; CDR2 reads YFSETQ. V trimming: 5 bases; J trimming: 8 bases; junction bases outside the gene matches: 9. The CDR3 here is CASRWAGGGDEQFF. The DNA for the CDR3 is TGCGCCAGCAGATGGGCGGGGGGCGGCGATGAGCAGTTCTTC. Full variable domain (rest looked up from reference TRBV5-1 and TRBJ2-1): KAGVTQTPRYLIKTRGQQVTLSCSPISGHRSVSWYQQTPGQGLQFLFEYFSETQRNKGNFPGRFSGRQFSNSRSEMNVSTLELGDSALYLCASRWAGGGDEQFFGPGTRLTVL.

This chain connects TRBV2 to TRBJ1-1; D is perhaps TRBD1 (5 bases). The germline gives CDR1 SNHLY, CDR2 FYNNEI. The V end lost 6 bases, the J end lost 0 bases, and 11 bases lay between the germline ends. This CDR3 has 14 amino acids. In DNA form, the CDR3 reads TGTGCCAGCAGAGCGGGACTCTTGAACACTGAAGCTTTCTTT. This sequence encodes CASRAGLLNTEAFF.

The J gene is TRBJ2-5, the V gene TRBV7-9, with no clear D. Trimming stripped 5 bases from V and 2 bases from J, with 18 bases between. The CDR3 length is 16 residues. Per germline, CDR1 SEHNR and CDR2 FQNEAQ (reference sequence). CDR3 sequence (DNA): TGTGCCAGCAGCCCCCGGTCCGTGAGTATACAAGAGACCCAGTACTTC. Protein product: CASSPRSVSIQETQYF.

The chain combines TRBV5-6 with TRBJ2-4; TRBD2 is a possible D gene (5 bases). V was shortened by 1 base and J by 5 bases, with 16 bases between the two germline ends. The CDR3 runs to 16 residues. CDR1 is SGHDT, CDR2 YYEEEE, per germline. CDR3 sequence: CASSLKERGRQNIQYF. DNA of the CDR3: TGTGCCAGCAGCTTGAAAGAACGGGGTCGGCAAAACATTCAGTACTTC.

This chain joins TRBV28 and TRBJ2-5; 11 bases align to TRBD1. J lost 5 bases, V lost 5 bases, and 4 bases had no gene match. CDR3 length equals 14 residues. Germline V gene lookup returns CDR1 MDHEN and CDR2 SYDVKM. CDR3 DNA: TGTGCCAGCAGTGAGGGACAGGGGGTCGAGACCCAGTACTTC. Its translation: CASSEGQGVETQYF.

This clone was seen more than once but under ten times. This chain uses TRBV7-2 with TRBJ2-7, with 7 bases lining up with TRBD2. The V and J ends lost 3 bases and 2 bases, in that order; junction bases with no gene match: 1. CDR1 and CDR2 from the germline V gene are SGHTA and FQGNSA. The CDR3 contains 13 residues. This chain's CDR3 is CASSFGGTYEQYF. The CDR3 DNA follows: TGTGCCAGCAGCTTCGGGGGGACCTACGAGCAGTACTTC.

The chain recombines TRBV7-2 with TRBJ1-1, with D unresolved. V lost 5 bases and J lost 6, with 16 bases in between. Per the germline V gene, CDR1 is SGHTA and CDR2 is FQGNSA. CDR3 size: 14 residues. DNA of the CDR3: TGTGCCAGCAGCCCCCGTCGGGTGAGGGCTGAAGCTTTCTTT. Translation: CASSPRRVRAEAFF.

The chain recombines TRBV5-6 with TRBJ2-5; 7 nucleotides agree with TRBD1. The tail of the sequence fits TRBJ2-7 better, so the J call may be wrong. This CDR3 is 12 amino acids long. Germline V gives CDR1 SGHDT, CDR2 YYEEEE. CDR3 nucleotide sequence: TGTGCCAGCAGCCAAGGGACAGTCGAGCAGTACTTC. This codes for CASSQGTVEQYF.

The J gene is TRBJ1-4, the V gene TRBV10-3, with a possible D match to TRBD1 (5 bases). V was shortened by 0 bases and J by 1 base, with 15 bases between the two germline ends. Germline-derived CDR1 and CDR2 are ENHRY and SYGVKD. This CDR3 comprises 18 residues. As DNA, the CDR3 is TGTGCCATCAGTGAGTCGTTAGGTCTGGGACTAACTAATGAAAAACTGTTTTTT. Protein: CAISESLGLGLTNEKLFF.

The V and J genes are TRBV25-1 and TRBJ2-7; 14 nucleotides line up with TRBD2. The CDR3 loop spans 18 amino acids. Trimming removed 2 bases from V and 4 bases from J; junction bases left unmatched: 10. Germline-derived CDR1 and CDR2 are MGHDK and SYGVNS. In nucleotides, the CDR3 is TGTGCCAGCAGTGAACAGGGGACTAGCGGGGGTAATGTTTACGAGCAGTACTTC. Protein sequence: CASSEQGTSGGNVYEQYF.

This chain joins TRBV7-9 and TRBJ2-7, with D possibly TRBD1 on 5 matching bases. V was clipped by 3 bases and J by 6 bases, with 15 bases between them. The CDR3 runs 14 residues. Germline lookup yields CDR1 SEHNR and CDR2 FQNEAQ (reference sequence). The chain's CDR3 is CASSFTGPRGEQYF. CDR3 DNA sequence: TGTGCCAGCAGCTTTACAGGTCCCAGAGGCGAGCAGTACTTC.

V gene TRBV11-2 combines with J gene TRBJ2-5; TRBD2 aligns across 13 bases. The germline V gene has CDR1 SGHAT and CDR2 FQNNGV. The length of the CDR3 is 15 residues. V was clipped by 5 bases and J by 0 bases; unmatched bases: 0. This CDR3 is CASSGTSGDQETQYF. Here the CDR3 DNA reads TGTGCCAGCAGCGGGACTAGCGGGGACCAAGAGACCCAGTACTTC.

The CDR3 is CAWSVDRSYEQYF. CDR3 bases: TGTGCCTGGAGTGTTGACAGATCCTACGAGCAGTACTTC. This chain uses TRBV30 with TRBJ2-7; perhaps TRBD1 as D (5 bases). V was cut by 0 bases and J by 1 base, with 7 bases left in between. The CDR3 consists of 13 residues. Germline-derived CDR1 and CDR2 are GTSNPN and SVGIG (reference sequence).

This clone came up once. The chain uses TRBV2 and TRBJ2-6; D ambiguous. V lost 6 bases and J 8 bases, leaving 8 bases between the germline ends. The CDR3 sequence is 12 residues long. Germline CDR1 reads SNHLY; CDR2 reads FYNNEI. The CDR3: CASSLGSNVLTF. The CDR3 DNA sequence: TGTGCCAGCAGCCTCGGTTCCAACGTCCTGACTTTC.

The chain links TRBV7-9 to TRBJ2-1; 10 nucleotides agree with TRBD1. Germline values: CDR1 SEHNR, CDR2 FQNEAQ (reference sequence). V lost 6 bases and J lost 5; bases outside the gene matches: 10. This CDR3 comprises 16 residues. As DNA, the CDR3 is TGTGCCAGCAGGGAGACAGGGGGCGGGGGTGACAATGAGCAGTTCTTC. It codes for CASRETGGGGDNEQFF.